These 4 T cell receptor beta chains share one sample of origin, sequenced in a study of blood T cell repertoires in COVID-19. Sequencing was performed with immunoSEQ multiplex PCR; in TCRdb, only in-frame clones are kept and a portion is missing. This sample has roughly 120,000 clones, with 70% to 85% found just once. The sequenced material came from peripheral blood. The origin of the receptors is a woman older than 75 with active or convalescent COVID-19.

This clone turned up a few times. V usage is TRBV5-1 and J usage is TRBJ2-7; 7 bases are shared with TRBD1. Germline lookup yields CDR1 SGHRS and CDR2 YFSETQ. The trim removed 0 bases at V and 9 bases at J, leaving 6 bases unmatched. The CDR3 spans 13 residues. CDR3 in DNA: TGCGCCAGCAGCTTGGGTCAGAGACAGGGGCAGTACTTC. It encodes CASSLGQRQGQYF. Drawing the rest from reference TRBV5-1 and TRBJ2-7, the complete variable domain is KAGVTQTPRYLIKTRGQQVTLSCSPISGHRSVSWYQQTPGQGLQFLFEYFSETQRNKGNFPGRFSGRQFSNSRSEMNVSTLELGDSALYLCASSLGQRQGQYFGPGTRLTVT.

The chain joins TRBV28 to TRBJ2-3; D is ambiguous. CDR3 length equals 15 residues. V was shortened by 8 bases and J by 2 bases, with 17 bases between the two germline ends. Germline loops: CDR1 MDHEN, CDR2 SYDVKM. Here the CDR3 DNA reads TGTGCCAGCCATATGTTACCACAGTACACAGATACGCAGTATTTT. It specifies CASHMLPQYTDTQYF.

V is TRBV6-5 and J is TRBJ2-3; D not certain. This CDR3 region has 13 residues. V lost 7 bases and J lost 0, with 8 bases in between. In germline, CDR1 is MNHEY, CDR2 SVGAGI. CDR3 loop: CASKSFSTDTQYF. CDR3 DNA: TGTGCCAGCAAATCTTTTAGCACAGATACGCAGTATTTT.

V and J are TRBV28 and TRBJ2-2, with D tentatively TRBD2 (6 bases). Trimming removed 5 bases at V and 5 bases at J, with 18 bases between. The CDR3 is 16 amino acids. The germline CDR1 and CDR2 sequences are MDHEN and SYDVKM. The CDR3 nucleotides are TGTGCCAGCAGTCCCGGTGGGGGAGGAAGGACCGGGGAGCTGTTTTTT. This translates into CASSPGGGGRTGELFF.